The 30 T cell receptor beta chains below come from one sample, sequenced in a study of cytomegalovirus exposure and HLA in healthy donors. PCR primers comprised 60 Vbeta and 13 Jbeta primers. Profiled with immunoSEQ multiplex PCR; TCRdb holds only in-frame clones, not every one. The sample shows about 120,000 clones, 78% of them seen only once. The sample consisted of PBMCs. The receptors originated from a woman in her 30s in good health and CMV-seropositive.

The CDR3 DNA sequence: TGTGCCAGCAGCCAAGATTGGCCCGCGGCCTATCCGAGCACCGGGGAGCTGTTTTTT. Its translation: CASSQDWPAAYPSTGELFF. The rearrangement links TRBV14 to TRBJ2-2; D gene ambiguous. The CDR3 length is 19 residues. Germline-derived CDR1 and CDR2 are SGHDN and FVKESK. V lost 0 bases to trimming and J lost 4 bases, with 21 bases between them.

The chain couples TRBV9 to TRBJ2-2; no clear D gene. Trimming left V 0 bases short and J 8 bases short, with 8 bases between. CDR3 length equals 13 residues. In germline, CDR1 is SGDLS, CDR2 YYNGEE. Here the CDR3 DNA reads TGTGCCAGCAGCGTAGGACTTCAGGGGGAGCTGTTTTTT. Its protein product is CASSVGLQGELFF.

The chain links TRBV6-5 to TRBJ1-1, with D possibly being TRBD1 (5 bases). Trimming removed 2 bases from V and 0 bases from J, with 10 bases in between. The CDR3 contains 15 residues. Germline lookup yields CDR1 MNHEY and CDR2 SVGAGI. DNA for the CDR3: TGTGCCAGCAGTTACGACAGACAAATGAACACTGAAGCTTTCTTT. It yields the protein CASSYDRQMNTEAFF.

This chain uses TRBV9 with TRBJ2-5; 10 bases fit TRBD2. The CDR3 length is 17 residues. The germline V gene encodes CDR1 SGDLS and CDR2 YYNGEE. Trimming at V came to 0 bases and at J to 5 bases, leaving 10 bases not matched to a gene. CDR3 loop: CASSVGIVAGGEETQYF. The CDR3 nucleotides are TGTGCCAGCAGCGTAGGTATAGTAGCGGGGGGCGAGGAGACCCAGTACTTC.

The CDR3: CASSYSSGGRTDTQYF. CDR3 nucleotides: TGTGCCAGCAGTTATTCTAGCGGGGGCCGCACAGATACGCAGTATTTT. V and J are TRBV6-5 and TRBJ2-3; 10 bases align to TRBD2. The trim removed 3 bases at V and 1 base at J, leaving 4 bases unmatched. Germline CDR1 and CDR2: MNHEY and SVGAGI. The CDR3 covers 16 residues.

This clone came up once. The CDR3 sequence: CASKRDRQNTEAFF. The DNA of the CDR3 is TGTGCCAGCAAACGGGACAGGCAGAACACTGAAGCTTTCTTT. This rearrangement joins TRBV7-3 to TRBJ1-1; 8 bases line up with TRBD1. The J segment lost 1 base and the V segment lost 7 bases, leaving 5 bases of the junction unmatched. Germline V gene data show CDR1 as SGHTA and CDR2 as FQGTGA. The CDR3 extends over 14 amino acids.

The chain links TRBV4-1 to TRBJ1-2; D is possibly TRBD1 (6 bases). Germline CDR1 is MGHRA and CDR2 is YSYEKL. With 0 bases removed from V and 2 bases from J, the gap between germline ends came to 13 bases. This CDR3 contains 16 residues. The CDR3 sequence is CASSQDYNRENYGYTF. CDR3 coding DNA: TGCGCCAGCAGCCAAGATTATAACAGGGAGAACTATGGCTACACCTTC.

The rearrangement uses TRBV5-1 and TRBJ2-7; perhaps TRBD2 as D (5 bases). This CDR3 is 15 amino acids long. With 5 bases removed from V and 2 bases from J, the gap between germline ends came to 17 bases. Germline V gene lookup returns CDR1 SGHRS and CDR2 YFSETQ. The CDR3 sequence is CASSPGSTKTYEQYF. CDR3 DNA: TGCGCCAGCAGTCCGGGGAGTACAAAAACCTACGAGCAGTACTTC. The full variable domain, in which reference TRBV5-1 and TRBJ2-7 provide the parts outside the CDR3, is KAGVTQTPRYLIKTRGQQVTLSCSPISGHRSVSWYQQTPGQGLQFLFEYFSETQRNKGNFPGRFSGRQFSNSRSEMNVSTLELGDSALYLCASSPGSTKTYEQYFGPGTRLTVT.

V and J are TRBV6-1 and TRBJ1-1; no definite D call. The CDR3 is 11 residues long. CDR1 and CDR2 (germline): MNHNS, SASEGT. V lost 9 bases and J 7 bases, leaving 12 bases between the germline ends. The CDR3 is CASVLEGEAFF. The CDR3 DNA follows: TGTGCCAGTGTCCTAGAGGGTGAAGCTTTCTTT.

This chain uses TRBV5-1 with TRBJ2-5; 7 nucleotides match TRBD1. Germline V gene lookup returns CDR1 SGHRS and CDR2 YFSETQ. V was pared by 0 bases and J by 5 bases, with 4 bases of the junction left unmatched. The CDR3 has 14 amino acids. CDR3 sequence (DNA): TGCGCCAGCAGCTTGGGGGACAGAGTGGAGACCCAGTACTTC. Amino acid sequence: CASSLGDRVETQYF.

The V call is TRBV27, the J call TRBJ1-1; D might be TRBD1 (6 bases). Trimming pared 4 bases from V and 7 bases from J, leaving 13 bases between. Per the germline V gene, CDR1 is MNHEY and CDR2 is SMNVEV (reference sequence). This CDR3 is 13 amino acids long. CDR3 in amino acids: CASSSRGGIEAFF. As DNA, the CDR3 is TGTGCCAGCAGTTCCAGGGGTGGAATTGAAGCTTTCTTT.

This clone was detected once. V usage is TRBV29-1 and J usage is TRBJ2-3; D is undetermined. Germline V gene data show CDR1 as SQVTM and CDR2 as ANQGSEA. Trimming shortened V by 0 bases and J by 4 bases, and 14 bases separated the two germline ends. This CDR3 spans 15 amino acids. CDR3: CSVEDTGKSADTQYF. CDR3 sequence (DNA): TGCAGCGTTGAAGATACCGGTAAAAGTGCAGATACGCAGTATTTT.

As for this clone: Other DNA sequences of this sample code for an identical CDR3. The chain employs TRBV7-9 and TRBJ1-1; 8 positions agree with TRBD1. The CDR3 loop spans 14 amino acids. CDR1 and CDR2 from the germline V gene are SEHNR and FQNEAQ (reference sequence). With V trimmed by 3 bases and J by 8 bases, 8 bases remained unmatched. The CDR3 sequence: CASSFEQGVTEAFF. The DNA of the CDR3 is TGTGCCAGCAGCTTTGAACAGGGGGTCACCGAAGCTTTCTTT. The full variable domain, rest sourced from reference TRBV7-9 and TRBJ1-1, is DTGVSQNPRHKITKRGQNVTFRCDPISEHNRLYWYRQTLGQGPEFLTYFQNEAQLEKSRLLSDRFSAERPKGSFSTLEIQRTEQGDSAMYLCASSFEQGVTEAFFGQGTRLTVV.

This clone was detected only a few times. V gene TRBV12-5 combines with J gene TRBJ1-4, with a weak D call TRBD1 (5 bases). The V gene's germline CDR1 is LGHNT and CDR2 FRNRAP. V lost 1 base to trimming and J lost 7 bases, with 22 bases between them. This CDR3 spans 18 amino acids. The CDR3 DNA follows: TGTGCTAGTGGTTTGGCCCCCTTGCAGGGAATCGGGTCTGAAAAACTGTTTTTT. Encoded protein: CASGLAPLQGIGSEKLFF.

The chain uses TRBV20-1 and TRBJ2-5; D is uncertain. The CDR3 sequence is 11 residues long. CDR1 DFQATT and CDR2 SNEGSKA come from the germline V gene (reference sequence). V was shortened by 2 bases and J by 4 bases, with 5 bases between the two germline ends. CDR3 DNA: TGCAGTGCTAGAAGAGGAGAGACCCAGTACTTC. Amino acid sequence: CSARRGETQYF.

The chain links TRBV19 to TRBJ1-3; tentative D call: TRBD1 (6 bases). Per germline, CDR1 LNHDA and CDR2 SQIVND (reference sequence). CDR3 length equals 15 residues. The ends were cut back, 5 bases at V and 2 bases at J, with 13 bases in the middle. CDR3 DNA: TGTGCCAGTAGTCCACAGGGAAGCCCTGGAAACACCATATATTTT. This gives the protein CASSPQGSPGNTIYF.

The chain has TRBV5-1 and TRBJ1-1; tentative D call: TRBD1 (6 bases). Germline CDR1 is SGHRS and CDR2 is YFSETQ. The CDR3 covers 15 residues. The V end lost 6 bases, the J end lost 3 bases, and 18 bases lay between the germline ends. The CDR3 loop is CASTVRGGDYTEAFF. The CDR3 nucleotides are TGCGCCAGCACTGTTCGAGGGGGAGATTACACTGAAGCTTTCTTT. Together with reference TRBV5-1 and TRBJ1-1, the CDR3 gives the full variable domain: KAGVTQTPRYLIKTRGQQVTLSCSPISGHRSVSWYQQTPGQGLQFLFEYFSETQRNKGNFPGRFSGRQFSNSRSEMNVSTLELGDSALYLCASTVRGGDYTEAFFGQGTRLTVV.

This rearrangement joins TRBV28 to TRBJ1-2; D is possibly TRBD1 (5 bases). The germline V and J ends were trimmed by 5 bases and 2 bases, with 18 bases remaining between them. Germline V CDR1 and CDR2: MDHEN, SYDVKM. The CDR3 has 16 amino acids. The CDR3 loop reads CASSGSRGRGNYGYTF. The CDR3 DNA reads TGTGCCAGCAGTGGCTCCCGGGGGAGGGGCAACTATGGCTACACCTTC.

The sample holds a few counts of this clone. The junction and the germline gene differ at one end; a read error may be behind it. V usage is TRBV29-1 and J usage is TRBJ2-7; D not resolved. Germline assignment: CDR1 SQVTM and CDR2 ANQGSEA. The CDR3 consists of 11 residues. The CDR3 loop is CSGGTNYEQYF. For the CDR3, the DNA is TGTTCCGGTGGCACTAACTACGAGCAGTACTTC.

The gene calls are TRBV10-3 and TRBJ1-2; D gene unclear. The V end lost 0 bases, the J end lost 4 bases, and 12 bases lay between the germline ends. Germline lookup yields CDR1 ENHRY and CDR2 SYGVKD. There are 15 residues in the CDR3. The CDR3 spells CAISESAGTGYGYTF. CDR3 coding DNA: TGTGCCATCAGTGAGTCGGCAGGAACTGGCTATGGCTACACCTTC.

This clone has only one observation. The V call is TRBV15, the J call TRBJ2-2; D is possibly TRBD1 (5 bases). The germline V gene encodes CDR1 LNHNV and CDR2 YYDKDF (reference sequence). The CDR3 runs 15 residues. Between the trimmed V and J ends, which lost 6 bases and 2 bases, there was a span of 13 bases. The CDR3 DNA sequence: TGTGCCACCAGGGGGCCGGACACTAACACCGGGGAGCTGTTTTTT. Translating gives CATRGPDTNTGELFF.

The rearrangement joins TRBV9 to TRBJ2-1, with 10 bases identical to TRBD2. This CDR3 is 18 amino acids long. Germline V gene data show CDR1 as SGDLS and CDR2 as YYNGEE. V dropped 0 bases and J dropped 9; count of bases not matched to a gene: 15. CDR3 sequence: CASSVDGRSGGAFSEQFF. As DNA, the CDR3 is TGTGCCAGCAGCGTAGACGGAAGGAGCGGGGGGGCTTTCTCTGAGCAGTTCTTC.

J is TRBJ1-1 and V is TRBV5-1; tentatively, D is TRBD1 (5 bases). In germline, CDR1 is SGHRS, CDR2 YFSETQ. V was clipped by 4 bases and J by 4 bases, with 11 bases between them. The CDR3 runs to 13 residues. The CDR3 DNA sequence: TGCGCCAGCAGCGATAACCAGGGCACTGAAGCTTTCTTT. Its protein product is CASSDNQGTEAFF.

V is TRBV6-1 and J is TRBJ2-4; D call uncertain. CDR3 size: 13 residues. Trimming removed 1 base at V and 6 bases at J, with 7 bases between. Germline assignment: CDR1 MNHNS and CDR2 SASEGT. CDR3 sequence: CASSEGGRNIQYF. As DNA, the CDR3 is TGTGCCAGCAGTGAAGGCGGTAGAAACATTCAGTACTTC.

This rearrangement joins TRBV15 to TRBJ1-1, with D hard to call. The germline gives CDR1 LNHNV, CDR2 YYDKDF (reference sequence). The V and J ends lost 3 bases and 0 bases respectively, with 11 bases between them. The CDR3 has 15 residues. Here the CDR3 reads CATSRVRVVNTEAFF. In DNA form, the CDR3 reads TGTGCCACCAGCAGGGTACGAGTAGTGAACACTGAAGCTTTCTTT.

This chain joins TRBV5-4 and TRBJ2-3, with TRBD2 matching over 10 bases. CDR1 SGHNT and CDR2 YYREEE come from the germline V gene (reference sequence). The J segment lost 6 bases and the V segment lost 5 bases, leaving 9 bases of the junction unmatched. The length of the CDR3 is 15 residues. The CDR3 DNA is TGTGCCAGCAGGCCCAGCGGGGGGGCCAGCGATACGCAGTATTTT. Translating it yields CASRPSGGASDTQYF.

V and J are TRBV5-1 and TRBJ1-1; D might be TRBD1 (5 bases). Germline V gene sequence: CDR1 SGHRS, CDR2 YFSETQ. The ends were cut back, 3 bases at V and 4 bases at J, with 13 bases in the middle. CDR3 length: 14 amino acids. Here the CDR3 reads CASSSQGQITEAFF. In DNA form, the CDR3 reads TGCGCCAGCAGCTCGCAGGGTCAGATCACTGAAGCTTTCTTT.

This chain connects TRBV7-2 to TRBJ2-5; D is possibly TRBD2 (6 bases). Germline values: CDR1 SGHTA, CDR2 FQGNSA. This CDR3 is built from 13 residues. The germline V and J ends were trimmed by 5 bases and 1 base, with 8 bases remaining between them. In DNA, the CDR3 is TGTGCCAGCAGCCTGGGACTCCAAGAGACCCAGTACTTC. Amino acids: CASSLGLQETQYF.

The V call is TRBV10-1, the J call TRBJ1-4, with TRBD1 matching over 7 bases. V lost 6 bases to trimming and J lost 0 bases; unmatched junction nucleotides: 4. The CDR3 is 15 amino acids. The germline V gene has CDR1 WNHNN and CDR2 SYGVQD (reference sequence). CDR3 sequence reads: CASRKQGTTNEKLFF. CDR3 DNA: TGCGCCAGCAGAAAACAGGGGACAACTAATGAAAAACTGTTTTTT.

Remarks on this clone: An end of the junction differs from the germline gene, which may be a read error. This rearrangement joins TRBV7-9 to TRBJ2-7, with TRBD2 identical over 11 bases. This CDR3 comprises 14 residues. Germline V CDR1 and CDR2: SEHNR, FQNEAQ (reference sequence). The DNA of the CDR3 is TGTTCCAGCAGGACCTCTAGCGGGGGGTACGAGCAGTACTTC. This gives the protein CSSRTSSGGYEQYF.